In this sample, the clone carrying this T cell receptor beta chain turned up a few times. TCRdb re-called the RT-PCR reads through MiXCR, storing one row per CDR3 protein. The repertoire holds almost 700,000 distinct CDR3 sequences, with 14% as singletons. The CDR3 covers 16 residues. Trimming stripped 2 bases from V and 2 bases from J, with 13 bases between. Per the germline V gene, CDR1 is LGHNA and CDR2 is YSLEER. The chain uses TRBV4-3 and TRBJ1-3; D is uncertain. This receptor was taken from a female donor in good health, serving as a healthy control. Input material: memory CD4+ T cells from blood. CDR3 protein: CASSQQSPRAGNTIYF. The CDR3 DNA reads TGCGCCAGCAGCCAACAGTCACCGAGAGCTGGAAACACCATATATTTT.